Sequencing of this T cell receptor beta chain was carried out in a study of Ad26.COV2.S vaccination and SARS-CoV-2 variants. Assay: immunoSEQ multiplex PCR; the TCRdb copy retains only in-frame clones and omits some. In the table there are 300,000 to 500,000 clones, approximately 90% of which are singletons. Treatment indicated: 19 received Ad26.COV2.S at low or high dose, single or two shots; roughly 5 received placebo; per-sample allocation not given. The samples date from day 63 after the first vaccine or placebo injection. V was clipped by 5 bases and J by 0 bases, with 7 bases between them. Germline V CDR1 and CDR2: SNHLY, FYNNEI. This CDR3 has 13 residues.

The TCR originated in a person aged 18-60 years who received the Ad26.COV2.S COVID-19 vaccine or a placebo. This chain joins TRBV2 and TRBJ1-1; D might be TRBD1 (5 bases). The sequences come from peripheral blood, collected in a trial of Ad26.COV2.S vaccine versus placebo. CDR3 bases: TGTGCCAGCAGTCGACAGATGAACACTGAAGCTTTCTTT. This gives the protein CASSRQMNTEAFF.